Listed below are T cell receptor beta chains from one sample, sequenced in a study of blood T cell repertoires in COVID-19. Only in-frame clones appear in the TCRdb table, and some are missing; sequencing was by immunoSEQ multiplex PCR. The sample holds under 100,000 clones, about 70% seen once. Sequencing was performed on peripheral blood. These receptor sequences come from a woman older than 75 with active or convalescent COVID-19. CDR3s include the opening cysteine and the closing phenylalanine or tryptophan. The order of the fields is J gene, V gene, D gene, CDR3 length, clone size, CDR3 protein, CDR3 DNA. A D gene is named only where the DNA matches it firmly. Part of the rows lack a size; the others show once, few, many or a class for expanded clones.

>TRBJ1-1|TRBV10-3|NA|14|NA
CAISESIESVEAFF
TGTGCCATCAGTGAGTCAATCGAGTCTGTGGAAGCTTTCTTT
>TRBJ2-1|TRBV4-3|TRBD1|14|NA
CASSLGTGGNEQFF
TGCGCCAGCAGCCTCGGGACAGGGGGGAATGAGCAGTTCTTC
>TRBJ2-6|TRBV19|TRBD1|16|NA
CASSIGQGYGANVLTF
TGTGCCAGTAGTATAGGACAGGGGTACGGGGCCAACGTCCTGACTTTC
>TRBJ1-2|TRBV6-6|NA|13|NA
CASSYGQGNGYTF
TGTGCCAGCAGTTACGGGCAGGGAAATGGCTACACCTTC
>TRBJ2-3|TRBV5-1|TRBD1|15|NA
CASSFTGGFLDTQYF
TGCGCCAGCAGCTTTACAGGGGGATTTTTGGATACGCAGTATTTT
>TRBJ1-4|TRBV9|NA|14|NA
CASGRGRTNEKLFF
TGTGCCAGCGGTCGGGGGAGAACTAATGAAAAACTGTTTTTT
>TRBJ1-5|TRBV7-2|TRBD1|15|few
CASSFEQGYGDPQHF
TGTGCCAGCAGTTTCGAACAGGGGTATGGGGATCCCCAGCATTTT
>TRBJ2-5|TRBV5-6|TRBD2|19|NA
CASSLSWGLAGRDQETQYF
TGTGCCAGCAGCTTGTCCTGGGGGCTAGCGGGGCGGGACCAAGAGACCCAGTACTTC
>TRBJ1-5|TRBV5-1|NA|15|NA
CASSTDHQGNQPQHF
TGCGCCAGCAGCACAGACCACCAGGGAAATCAGCCCCAGCATTTT
>TRBJ1-1|TRBV9|TRBD1|16|NA
CASSPRDRAGDTEAFF
TGTGCCAGCAGCCCCCGAGACAGGGCGGGCGACACTGAAGCTTTCTTT
>TRBJ2-1|TRBV10-3|TRBD2|16|NA
CAISERGLAGPNEQFF
TGTGCCATCAGTGAGAGAGGCCTAGCGGGCCCTAATGAGCAGTTCTTC
>TRBJ2-3|TRBV2|NA|14|once
CAGARNGGTDTQYF
TGTGCCGGGGCAAGGAACGGTGGGACAGATACGCAGTATTTT
>TRBJ1-6|TRBV30|TRBD1|16|few
CAWSEDRGSYNSPLHF
TGTGCCTGGAGTGAAGACAGGGGTTCCTATAATTCACCCCTCCACTTT
>TRBJ2-5|TRBV7-9|NA|12|NA
CASSSGLETQYF
TGTGCCAGCAGTTCGGGACTAGAGACCCAGTACTTC
>TRBJ2-1|TRBV7-2|TRBD1|15|few
CASSSYRGEEVEQFF
TGTGCCAGCAGCTCATACAGGGGTGAAGAGGTTGAGCAGTTCTTC
>TRBJ1-1|TRBV7-8|NA|12|NA
CASNPQGTEAFF
TGTGCCAGCAACCCACAGGGAACTGAAGCTTTCTTT
>TRBJ2-1|TRBV11-3|TRBD1|16|NA
CASSLESGTGGNEQFF
TGTGCCAGCAGCTTAGAGTCCGGGACAGGGGGAAATGAGCAGTTCTTC
>TRBJ2-1|TRBV10-3|TRBD2|14|NA
CAIRDGGELHPQFF
TGTGCCATCAGAGACGGGGGGGAATTACATCCCCAGTTCTTC
>TRBJ1-1|TRBV4-3|NA|14|NA
CASSSGHENTEAFF
TGCGCCAGCAGCTCGGGACACGAGAACACTGAAGCTTTCTTT
>TRBJ2-7|TRBV15|NA|17|many
CATSRAPLSRGVGEQYF
TGTGCCACCAGCAGAGCTCCCCTTTCCCGGGGTGTGGGGGAGCAGTACTTC
>TRBJ2-5|TRBV5-8|NA|15|NA
CASSLYRAQGETQYF
TGTGCCAGCAGCTTGTACCGTGCGCAGGGGGAGACCCAGTACTTC
>TRBJ2-5|TRBV12-3/TRBV12-4|NA|13|NA
CASSPLMRKTQYF
TGTGCCAGCAGCCCCCTTATGCGTAAGACCCAGTACTTC
>TRBJ1-1|TRBV19|NA|14|many
CASTSATPNTEAFF
TGTGCCAGTACCTCCGCGACACCGAACACTGAAGCTTTCTTT
>TRBJ1-5|TRBV2|NA|13|many
CASGQTSNQPQHF
TGTGCCAGCGGACAGACAAGCAATCAGCCCCAGCATTTT
>TRBJ2-1|TRBV15|NA|13|NA
CATSRVGTTSAFF
TGTGCCACCAGCAGAGTAGGGACAACAAGCGCGTTCTTC
>TRBJ1-4|TRBV15|NA|14|NA
CATTSRGVGEKLFF
TGTGCCACCACCTCGCGCGGAGTCGGTGAAAAACTGTTTTTT
>TRBJ2-2|TRBV2|NA|13|once
CASSEWGAGELFF
TGTGCCAGCAGTGAGTGGGGAGCAGGGGAGCTGTTTTTT
>TRBJ2-5|TRBV14|NA|13|NA
CASSHAVQETQYF
TGTGCCAGCAGCCATGCAGTCCAAGAGACCCAGTACTTC
>TRBJ2-7|TRBV4-3|NA|16|NA
CASSQDFAGFSYEQYF
TGCGCCAGCAGCCAAGATTTCGCAGGTTTCTCCTACGAGCAGTACTTC
>TRBJ1-2|TRBV27|TRBD1|15|NA
CASSLSSGTGGGYTF
TGTGCCAGCAGTTTATCCTCCGGGACAGGGGGGGGCTACACCTTC
>TRBJ2-1|TRBV7-2|TRBD2|15|NA
CASSLVAGEYNEQFF
TGTGCCAGCAGCCTTGTAGCGGGGGAATACAATGAGCAGTTCTTC
>TRBJ1-4|TRBV6-5|NA|15|NA
CASSSGLPQDEKLFF
TGTGCCAGCAGTTCGGGACTGCCCCAGGATGAAAAACTGTTTTTT
>TRBJ1-4|TRBV12-3/TRBV12-4|NA|11|NA
CASRDRGKLFF
TGTGCCAGCAGGGACCGGGGAAAACTGTTTTTT
>TRBJ2-5|TRBV4-1|TRBD1|15|NA
CASSQVTGQGWAQYF
TGCGCCAGCAGCCAAGTCACCGGACAGGGCTGGGCCCAGTACTTC
>TRBJ2-2|TRBV28|NA|11|NA
CASSFPGELFF
TGTGCCAGCAGTTTCCCTGGGGAGCTGTTTTTT
>TRBJ1-3|TRBV28|TRBD1|16|NA
CASSSHTGGVGNTIYF
TGTGCCAGCAGTTCTCATACAGGGGGGGTAGGAAACACCATATATTTT
>TRBJ2-3|TRBV6-5|NA|13|NA
CASSYSTTDTQYF
TGTGCCAGCAGTTACTCCACAACAGATACGCAGTATTTT
>TRBJ1-1|TRBV5-8|TRBD1|17|NA
CASSLRYRGLGNTEAFF
TGTGCCAGCAGCTTGAGGTACAGGGGGCTTGGGAACACTGAAGCTTTCTTT
>TRBJ2-5|TRBV2|NA|13|NA
CASSEDSQETQYF
TGTGCCAGCAGTGAAGACAGCCAAGAGACCCAGTACTTC
>TRBJ2-1|TRBV2|NA|10|NA
CARGGNEQFF
TGTGCCAGGGGAGGTAATGAGCAGTTCTTC
>TRBJ1-4|TRBV3-1/TRBV3-2|NA|16|NA
CASSQDASGTNEKLFF
TGTGCCAGCAGCCAAGATGCTTCAGGGACTAATGAAAAACTGTTTTTT
>TRBJ1-4|TRBV7-9|TRBD1|11|many
CASSLGLDRNF
TGTGCCAGCAGCTTAGGTCTGGACAGGAATTTT
>TRBJ2-1|TRBV5-4|TRBD2|16|NA
CASSNPTSGGYDEQFF
TGTGCCAGCAGCAACCCGACTAGCGGGGGATACGATGAGCAGTTCTTC
>TRBJ2-3|TRBV4-3|NA|13|NA
CASSQERVDTQYF
TGCGCCAGCAGCCAAGAACGGGTAGATACGCAGTATTTT
>TRBJ2-7|TRBV5-6|NA|15|many
CASSPAGLLAPEQYF
TGTGCCAGCAGCCCGGCGGGTTTACTAGCCCCCGAGCAGTACTTC
>TRBJ1-2|TRBV7-8|TRBD1|17|NA
CASSRGQAPSLNYGYTF
TGTGCCAGCAGCCGCGGACAGGCTCCTTCCCTTAACTATGGCTACACCTTC
>TRBJ1-3|TRBV5-6|NA|15|NA
CASSPQGPGENTIYF
TGTGCCAGCAGCCCGCAAGGCCCAGGTGAAAACACCATATATTTT
>TRBJ1-5|TRBV19|TRBD1|14|NA
CASSGTGAYQPQHF
TGTGCCAGTAGTGGGACAGGGGCCTATCAGCCCCAGCATTTT
>TRBJ1-2|TRBV11-3|TRBD1|18|NA
CASSLLGQEDGANYGYTF
TGTGCCAGCAGCTTATTGGGACAGGAGGATGGAGCTAACTATGGCTACACCTTC
>TRBJ2-2|TRBV7-2|NA|15|once
CASSLDWADTGELFF
TGTGCCAGCAGCTTAGATTGGGCCGACACCGGGGAGCTGTTTTTT
>TRBJ1-2|TRBV29-1|NA|12|once
CSVVGGNYGYTF
TGCAGCGTTGTCGGGGGGAACTATGGCTACACCTTC
>TRBJ2-3|TRBV5-4|NA|15|NA
CASSLWLALTDTQYF
TGTGCCAGCAGCTTGTGGCTAGCGCTGACAGATACGCAGTATTTT